This T cell receptor (beta chain) comes out of a study of T cell responses to AZD1222 COVID-19 vaccine (dated by TCRdb to about 2021). Notes on the research overall: A total of 233 trial participants underwent TCR sequencing, of whom some 210 received two doses of AZD1222 and about 26 received two doses of the MenACWY control vaccine. Enrollment into the trials was organized by age into subgroups of 18-55, 56-69 and 70-plus years, and those subgroups contained approximately 160, 26 and 62 TCR-sequenced participants, respectively.

The study at large found these results: After two AZD1222 doses, both the breadth and the depth of spike-specific TCRs were significantly higher than at day 0 and than in MenACWY recipients. Because no day 14 peak-response samples were available, repertoires were characterized only after the peak T cell response. Participants were mostly white British and included more females than males, and it was suggested by the authors that clonal diversity may have been underestimated. Conclusions about previously exposed vaccinees were limited because only six or seven AZD1222 recipients were SARS-CoV-2 seropositive at baseline. The 56-69-year group was small, and its depth increase did not reach significance, likely because of low power. Nearly half of unique spike-specific TCRs reportedly recognized epitopes outside regions mutated in the B.1.351 and B.1.1.7 variants. CD4 TCRs associated with the vaccine covered the entire spike protein, and the dominant responses were in regions 160-218 and 743-854.

The CDR3 regions of human TCRbeta chains were analyzed by immunosequencing. The paper's data handling went like this. Repertoire TCRs were matched against a reference library of SARS-CoV-2-specific TCRs generated with the MIRA antigen-specificity platform. Breadth meant the fraction of unique TCRs that were SARS-CoV-2-associated, whereas depth meant the fraction of total T cells that were SARS-CoV-2-associated. Each spike-specific TCR was assigned to its reactive spike region and to a CD4 or CD8 class using the MIRA data. Log10-transformed breadth and depth values were compared by one-way ANOVA with Sidak's multiple comparisons tests. TCRdb carries this immuneACCESS record with in-frame sequences only. Its versions omit some clonotypes, under half of them owing to an unresolved V gene in the studies checked, with the rest unexplained. V, J and clone size were drawn from that table, and D and trimming were deduced from the DNA. The sample table holds about 130,000 clones, of which approximately 86% were seen once. The top ten constitute around 5% of the sample.

The label giving this sample's time point can be read as: about 28 days (+/-7) after the second vaccine dose. AZD1222 recipients whose second dose came at about 4 weeks and those whose second dose came at about 12 weeks were combined into one group, since spike-specific TCR depth and breadth did not differ between the two schedules. The vaccinee samples were drawn from two UK trials, COV001 and COV002, one of which was a single-blind randomized controlled phase 2/3 trial testing AZD1222 (ChAdOx1 nCoV-19) in healthy adults. For TCRbeta chain sequencing, PBMC samples from trial participants were taken at day 0 and at day 28 after the second dose. Trimming at the junction amounts to 4 bases on V and 5 bases on J, and the germline ends lie 18 bases apart. According to the germline V gene, CDR1 reads MDHEN and CDR2 reads SYDVKM. The CDR3 spans 16 residues, from the cysteine through the phenylalanine. Left in the record is the CDR3 DNA by itself, 48 bases read in frame from the first base.

To note about this clone: This receptor's antigen is unknown. No much larger clone is present one base from it, and per-base qualities are unavailable.

This receptor chain uses TRBV28 and TRBJ2-1, with the D call perhaps TRBD1 or TRBD2, as 5 bases match in each case. The material was peripheral blood, obtained 28 days after the second AZD1222 dose. The TCR sequence derives from an adult who received the AZD1222 COVID-19 vaccine. The DNA reads as follows: TGTGCCAGCAGTTCCCTCAGACATGGGACCCACAATGAGCAGTTCTTC. This yields the protein CASSSLRHGTHNEQFF.